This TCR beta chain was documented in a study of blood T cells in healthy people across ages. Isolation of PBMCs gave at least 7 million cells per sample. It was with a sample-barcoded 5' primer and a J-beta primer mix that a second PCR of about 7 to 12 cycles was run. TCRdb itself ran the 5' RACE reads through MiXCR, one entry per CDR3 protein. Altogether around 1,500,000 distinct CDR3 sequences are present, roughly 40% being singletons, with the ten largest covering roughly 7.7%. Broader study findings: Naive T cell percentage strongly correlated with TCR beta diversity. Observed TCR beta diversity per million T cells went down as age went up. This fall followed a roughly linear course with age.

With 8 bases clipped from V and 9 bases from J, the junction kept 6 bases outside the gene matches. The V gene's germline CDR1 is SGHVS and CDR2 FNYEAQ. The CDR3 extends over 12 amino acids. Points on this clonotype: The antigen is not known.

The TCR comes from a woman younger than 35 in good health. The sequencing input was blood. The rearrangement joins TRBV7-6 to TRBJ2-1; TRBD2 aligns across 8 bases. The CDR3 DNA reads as TGTGCCAGCTCGGCGGGGGGATGTGAGCAGTTCTTC. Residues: CASSAGGCEQFF. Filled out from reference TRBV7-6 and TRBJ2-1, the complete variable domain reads GAGVSQSPRYKVTKRGQDVALRCDPISGHVSLYWYRQALGQGPEFLTYFNYEAQQDKSGLPNDRFSAERPEGSISTLTIQRTEQRDSAMYRCASSAGGCEQFFGPGTRLTVL.